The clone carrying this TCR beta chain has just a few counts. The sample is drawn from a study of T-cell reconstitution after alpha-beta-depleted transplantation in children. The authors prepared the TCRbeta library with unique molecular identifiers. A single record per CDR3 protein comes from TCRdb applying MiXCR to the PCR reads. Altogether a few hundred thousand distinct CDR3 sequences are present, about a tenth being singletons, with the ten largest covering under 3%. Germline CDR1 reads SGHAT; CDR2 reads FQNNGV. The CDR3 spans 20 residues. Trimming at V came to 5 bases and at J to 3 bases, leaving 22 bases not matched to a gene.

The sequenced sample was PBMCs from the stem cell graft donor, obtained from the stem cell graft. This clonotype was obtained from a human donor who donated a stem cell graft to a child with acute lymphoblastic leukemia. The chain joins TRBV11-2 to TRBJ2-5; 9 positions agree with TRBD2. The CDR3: CASSLDPMYRGRAEEETQYF. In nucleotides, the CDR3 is TGTGCCAGCAGCCTTGACCCCATGTATCGCGGGAGGGCCGAGGAAGAGACCCAGTACTTC.